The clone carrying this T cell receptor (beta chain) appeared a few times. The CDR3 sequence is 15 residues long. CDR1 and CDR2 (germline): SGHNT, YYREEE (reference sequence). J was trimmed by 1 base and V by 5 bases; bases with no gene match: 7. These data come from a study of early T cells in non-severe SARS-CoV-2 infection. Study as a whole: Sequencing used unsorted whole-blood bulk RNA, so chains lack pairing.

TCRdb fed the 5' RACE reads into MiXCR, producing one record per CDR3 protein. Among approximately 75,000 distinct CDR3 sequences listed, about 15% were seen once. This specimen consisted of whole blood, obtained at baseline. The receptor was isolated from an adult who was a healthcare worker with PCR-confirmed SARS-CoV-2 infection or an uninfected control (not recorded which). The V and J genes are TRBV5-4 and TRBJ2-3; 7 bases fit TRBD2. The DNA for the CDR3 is TGTGCCAGCAGTTCGGCGGGGGAAGGCACAGATACGCAGTATTTT. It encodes CASSSAGEGTDTQYF.